This section outlines one T cell receptor (beta chain) sequence together with its context. The CDR3 totals 12 residues. With 6 bases removed from V and 6 bases from J, the gap between germline ends came to 10 bases. Germline CDR1 and CDR2: KGHSH and LQKENI. Clones were read by immunoSEQ multiplex PCR, and TCRdb kept only the in-frame ones, dropping some. The sample consists of about 140,000 clones, approximately 90% of them appearing once. This record belongs to a study of cytotoxic CD8 clonotypes in ibrutinib-treated CLL. The material sequenced was PBMCs, taken after 12 months of ibrutinib treatment. V usage is TRBV18 and J usage is TRBJ2-3; D unresolved. The origin of this receptor is a human donor with chronic lymphocytic leukemia. CDR3 nucleotide sequence: TGTGCCAGCTCCCGTTCTTCGGATACGCAGTATTTT. As protein: CASSRSSDTQYF.